Included here is one T cell receptor (beta chain) sequence, with context. The sample originates from a study of T cell responses to AZD1222 COVID-19 vaccine. Germline trimming cut 1 base from V and 9 bases from J; bases unmatched to any gene: 10. Germline-derived CDR1 and CDR2 are LGHNA and YSLEER. The CDR3 loop spans 15 amino acids. The table came from immunoSEQ multiplex PCR; TCRdb's copy has only in-frame clones and leaves some out. The table lists about 4,800 clones, 89% of them singletons. The chain has TRBV4-3 and TRBJ2-7; TRBD1 agrees at 9 bases. The input for sequencing was peripheral blood, taken 28 days after the second AZD1222 dose. The clonotype originates from an adult who received the AZD1222 COVID-19 vaccine. This CDR3 is CASSQVLQGAVGQYF. The DNA of the CDR3 is TGCGCCAGCAGCCAAGTTTTACAGGGGGCGGTGGGGCAGTACTTC.